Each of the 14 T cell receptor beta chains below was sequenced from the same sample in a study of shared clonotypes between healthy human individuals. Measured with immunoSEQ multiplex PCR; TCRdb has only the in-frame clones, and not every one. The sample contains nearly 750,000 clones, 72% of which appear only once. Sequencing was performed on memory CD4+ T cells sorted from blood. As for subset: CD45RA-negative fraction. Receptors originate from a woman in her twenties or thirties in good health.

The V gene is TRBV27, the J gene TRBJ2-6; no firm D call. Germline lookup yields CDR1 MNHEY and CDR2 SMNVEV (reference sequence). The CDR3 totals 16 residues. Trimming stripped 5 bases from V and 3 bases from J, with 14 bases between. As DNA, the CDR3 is TGTGCCAGCAGTCCTCAAAGAATTCATGGGGCCAACGTCCTGACTTTC. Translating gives CASSPQRIHGANVLTF.

CDR3 sequence reads: CASSSPGQGNYEQYF. The CDR3 DNA reads as TGTGCCAGCAGTTCTCCGGGACAGGGAAACTACGAGCAGTACTTC. V is TRBV28 and J is TRBJ2-7; 9 nucleotides line up with TRBD1. Germline-derived CDR1 and CDR2 are MDHEN and SYDVKM. The ends lost 4 bases at V and 3 bases at J; junction bases unmatched: 7. This CDR3 is built from 15 residues.

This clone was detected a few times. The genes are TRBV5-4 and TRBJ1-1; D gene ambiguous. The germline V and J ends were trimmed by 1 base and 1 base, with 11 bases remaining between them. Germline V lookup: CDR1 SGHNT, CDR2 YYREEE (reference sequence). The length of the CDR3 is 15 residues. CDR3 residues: CASSLPSRPNTEAFF. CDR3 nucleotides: TGTGCCAGCAGCTTGCCGTCCCGCCCGAACACTGAAGCTTTCTTT.

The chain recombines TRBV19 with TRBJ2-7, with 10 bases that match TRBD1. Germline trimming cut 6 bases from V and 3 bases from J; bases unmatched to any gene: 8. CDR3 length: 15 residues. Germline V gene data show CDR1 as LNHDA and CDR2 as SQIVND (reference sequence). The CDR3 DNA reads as TGTGCCAGTAGAGGACAGGGGGTGTCATTCTACGAGCAGTACTTC. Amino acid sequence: CASRGQGVSFYEQYF.

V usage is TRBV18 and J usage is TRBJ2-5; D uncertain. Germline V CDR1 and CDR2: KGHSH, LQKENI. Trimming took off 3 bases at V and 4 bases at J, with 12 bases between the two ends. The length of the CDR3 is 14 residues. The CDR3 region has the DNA TGTGCCAGCTCACCCTATCTAGTTGGAGAGACCCAGTACTTC. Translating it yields CASSPYLVGETQYF.

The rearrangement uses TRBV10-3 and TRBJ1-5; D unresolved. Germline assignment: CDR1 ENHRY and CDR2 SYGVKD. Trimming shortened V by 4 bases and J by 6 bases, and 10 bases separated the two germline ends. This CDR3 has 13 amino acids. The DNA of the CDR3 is TGTGCCATCAGTGCCACAGAAACTCAGCCCCAGCATTTT. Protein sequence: CAISATETQPQHF.

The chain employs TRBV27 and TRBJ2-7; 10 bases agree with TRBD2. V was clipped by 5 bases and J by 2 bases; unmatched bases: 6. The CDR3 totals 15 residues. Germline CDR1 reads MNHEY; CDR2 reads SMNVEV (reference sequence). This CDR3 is CASSRGLALPYEQYF. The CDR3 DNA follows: TGTGCCAGCAGTAGGGGACTAGCGCTCCCCTACGAGCAGTACTTC.

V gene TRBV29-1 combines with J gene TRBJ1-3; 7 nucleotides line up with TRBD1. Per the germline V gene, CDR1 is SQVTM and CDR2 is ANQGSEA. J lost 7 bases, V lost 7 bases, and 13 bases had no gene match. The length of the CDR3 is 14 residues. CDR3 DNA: TGCAGCGCCCAATCGGGGCAGGGGGTGAACACCATATATTTT. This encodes CSAQSGQGVNTIYF.

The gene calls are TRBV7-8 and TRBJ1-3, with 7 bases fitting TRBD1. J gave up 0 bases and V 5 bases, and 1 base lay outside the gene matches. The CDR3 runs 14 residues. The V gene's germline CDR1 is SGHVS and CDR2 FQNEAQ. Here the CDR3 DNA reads TGTGCCAGCAGCGGGACAGTCTCTGGAAACACCATATATTTT. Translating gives CASSGTVSGNTIYF.

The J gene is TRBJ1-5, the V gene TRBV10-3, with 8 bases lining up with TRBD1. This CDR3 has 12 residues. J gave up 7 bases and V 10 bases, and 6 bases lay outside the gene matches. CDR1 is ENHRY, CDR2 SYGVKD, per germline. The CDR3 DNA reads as TGTGCCACCGCAGGGGGCGAACAGCCCCAGCATTTT. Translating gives CATAGGEQPQHF.

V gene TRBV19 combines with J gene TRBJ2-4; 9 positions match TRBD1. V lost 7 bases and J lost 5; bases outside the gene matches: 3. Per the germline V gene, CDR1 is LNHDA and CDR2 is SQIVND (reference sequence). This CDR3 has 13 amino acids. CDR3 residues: CASMRTGENIQYF. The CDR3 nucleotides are TGTGCCAGTATGAGGACAGGGGAAAACATTCAGTACTTC.

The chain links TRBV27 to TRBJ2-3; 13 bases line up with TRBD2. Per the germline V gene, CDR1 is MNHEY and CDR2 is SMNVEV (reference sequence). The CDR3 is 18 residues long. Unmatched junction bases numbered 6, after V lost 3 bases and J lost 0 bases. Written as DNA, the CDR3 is TGTGCCAGCAGTTTGTTCGGGACTAGCGGGACTAGCACAGATACGCAGTATTTT. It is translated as CASSLFGTSGTSTDTQYF.

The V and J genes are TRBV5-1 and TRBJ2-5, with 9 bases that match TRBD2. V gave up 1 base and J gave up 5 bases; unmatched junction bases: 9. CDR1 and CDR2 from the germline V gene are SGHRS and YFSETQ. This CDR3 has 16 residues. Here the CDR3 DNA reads TGCGCCAGCAGCTTGATTGGTCTAGCGGGAAGGGAGACCCAGTACTTC. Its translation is CASSLIGLAGRETQYF.

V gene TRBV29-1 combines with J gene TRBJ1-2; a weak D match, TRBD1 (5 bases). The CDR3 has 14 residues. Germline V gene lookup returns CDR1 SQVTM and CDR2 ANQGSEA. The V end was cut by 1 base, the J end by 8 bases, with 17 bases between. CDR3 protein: CSVEGQGLSGGYTF. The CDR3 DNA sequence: TGCAGCGTTGAAGGTCAGGGCCTTTCGGGGGGCTACACCTTC. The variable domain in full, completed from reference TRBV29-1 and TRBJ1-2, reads SAVISQKPSRDICQRGTSLTIQCQVDSQVTMMFWYRQQPGQSLTLIATANQGSEATYESGFVIDKFPISRPNLTFSTLTVSNMSPEDSSIYLCSVEGQGLSGGYTFGSGTRLTVV.